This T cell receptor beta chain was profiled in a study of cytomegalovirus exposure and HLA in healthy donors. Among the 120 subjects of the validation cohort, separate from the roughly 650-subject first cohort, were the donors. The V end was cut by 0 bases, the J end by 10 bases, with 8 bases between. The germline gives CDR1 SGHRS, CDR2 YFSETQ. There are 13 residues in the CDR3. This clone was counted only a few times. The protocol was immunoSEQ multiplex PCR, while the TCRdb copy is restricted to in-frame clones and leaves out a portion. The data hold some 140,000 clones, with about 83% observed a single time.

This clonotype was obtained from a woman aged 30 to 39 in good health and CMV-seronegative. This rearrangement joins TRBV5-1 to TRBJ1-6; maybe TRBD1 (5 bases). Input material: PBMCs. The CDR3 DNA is TGCGCCAGCAGCTTGGTGGGGCAATCACCCCTCCACTTT. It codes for CASSLVGQSPLHF.